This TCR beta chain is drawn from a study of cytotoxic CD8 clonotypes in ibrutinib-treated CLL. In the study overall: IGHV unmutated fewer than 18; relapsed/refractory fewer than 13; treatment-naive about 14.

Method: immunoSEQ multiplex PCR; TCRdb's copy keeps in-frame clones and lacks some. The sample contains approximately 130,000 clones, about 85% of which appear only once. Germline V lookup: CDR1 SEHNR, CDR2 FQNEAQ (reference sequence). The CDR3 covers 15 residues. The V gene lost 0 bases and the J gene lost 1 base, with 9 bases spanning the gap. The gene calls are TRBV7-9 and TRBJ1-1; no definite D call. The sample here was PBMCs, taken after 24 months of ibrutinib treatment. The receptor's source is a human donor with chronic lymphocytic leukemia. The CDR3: CASSLARLGNTEAFF. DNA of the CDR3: TGTGCCAGCAGCTTAGCACGATTAGGGAACACTGAAGCTTTCTTT.